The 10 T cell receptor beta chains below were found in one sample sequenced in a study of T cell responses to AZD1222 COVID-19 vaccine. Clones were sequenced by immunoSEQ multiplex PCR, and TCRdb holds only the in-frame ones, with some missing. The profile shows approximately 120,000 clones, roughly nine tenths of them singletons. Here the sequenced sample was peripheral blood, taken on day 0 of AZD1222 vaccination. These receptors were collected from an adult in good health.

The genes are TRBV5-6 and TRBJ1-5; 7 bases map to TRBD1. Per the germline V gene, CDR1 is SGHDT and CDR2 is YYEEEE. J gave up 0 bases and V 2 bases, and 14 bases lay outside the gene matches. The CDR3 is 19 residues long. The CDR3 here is CASSLGLNRQGYSNQPQHF. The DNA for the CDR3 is TGTGCCAGCAGCTTAGGCCTAAACCGACAGGGTTATAGCAATCAGCCCCAGCATTTT.

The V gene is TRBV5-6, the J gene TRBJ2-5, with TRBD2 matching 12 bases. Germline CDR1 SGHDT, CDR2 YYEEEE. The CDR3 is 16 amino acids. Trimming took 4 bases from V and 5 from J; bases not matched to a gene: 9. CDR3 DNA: TGTGCCAGCAGCCTTCGACTAGCGGGAGCTCGGGAGACCCAGTACTTC. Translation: CASSLRLAGARETQYF.

Here the CDR3 reads CASSLSSNYGYTF. CDR3 nucleotide sequence: TGTGCCAGCAGCTTAAGCAGCAACTATGGCTACACCTTC. The genes are TRBV7-9 and TRBJ1-2, with D hard to call. This CDR3 has 13 residues. Looked up from germline, CDR1 is SEHNR and CDR2 is FQNEAQ (reference sequence). With 2 bases removed from V and 2 bases from J, the gap between germline ends came to 6 bases.

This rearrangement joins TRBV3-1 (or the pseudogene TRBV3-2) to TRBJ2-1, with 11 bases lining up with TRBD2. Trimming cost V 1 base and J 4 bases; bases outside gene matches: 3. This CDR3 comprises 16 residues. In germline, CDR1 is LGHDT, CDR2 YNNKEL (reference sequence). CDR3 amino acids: CASSQGLAGNYNEQFF. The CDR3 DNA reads TGTGCCAGCAGCCAAGGACTAGCGGGAAATTACAATGAGCAGTTCTTC.

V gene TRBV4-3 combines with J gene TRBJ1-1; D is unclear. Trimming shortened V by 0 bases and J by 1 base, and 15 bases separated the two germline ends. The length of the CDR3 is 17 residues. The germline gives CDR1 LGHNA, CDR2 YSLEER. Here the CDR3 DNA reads TGCGCCAGCAGCCAAGAGTGGTCTCCCTCCAAGAACACTGAAGCTTTCTTT. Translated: CASSQEWSPSKNTEAFF.

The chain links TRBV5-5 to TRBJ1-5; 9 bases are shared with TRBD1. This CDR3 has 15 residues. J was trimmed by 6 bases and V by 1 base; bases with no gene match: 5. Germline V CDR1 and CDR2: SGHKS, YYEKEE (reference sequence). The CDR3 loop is CASSLKGQGRQPQHF. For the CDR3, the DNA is TGTGCCAGCAGCTTGAAGGGACAGGGACGTCAGCCCCAGCATTTT.

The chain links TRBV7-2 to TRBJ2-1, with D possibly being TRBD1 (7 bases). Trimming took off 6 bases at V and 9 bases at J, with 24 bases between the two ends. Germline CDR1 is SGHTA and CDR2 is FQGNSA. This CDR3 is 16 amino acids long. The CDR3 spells CASRPRGLASISEQFF. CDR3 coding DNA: TGTGCCAGCAGACCAAGGGGGCTAGCGTCAATAAGTGAGCAGTTCTTC.

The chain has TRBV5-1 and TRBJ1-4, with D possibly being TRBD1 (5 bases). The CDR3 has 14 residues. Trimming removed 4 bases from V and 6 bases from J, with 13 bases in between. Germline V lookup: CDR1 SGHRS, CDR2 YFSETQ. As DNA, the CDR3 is TGCGCCAGCAGCCGGGGCGGACTAGATGAAAAACTGTTTTTT. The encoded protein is CASSRGGLDEKLFF.

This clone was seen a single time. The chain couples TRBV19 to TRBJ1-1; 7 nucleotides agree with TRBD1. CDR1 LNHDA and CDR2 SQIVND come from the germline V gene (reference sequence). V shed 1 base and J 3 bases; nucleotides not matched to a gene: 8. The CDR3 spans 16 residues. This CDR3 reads CASSIGQGGSYTEAFF. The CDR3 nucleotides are TGTGCCAGTAGTATAGGACAGGGAGGATCTTACACTGAAGCTTTCTTT.

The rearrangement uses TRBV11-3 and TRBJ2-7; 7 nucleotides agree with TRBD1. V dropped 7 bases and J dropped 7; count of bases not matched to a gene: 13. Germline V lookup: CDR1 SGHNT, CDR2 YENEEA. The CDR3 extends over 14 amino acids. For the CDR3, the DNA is TGTGCCAGCACCAATTCGTACAGGGGTTGGGAGCAGTACTTC. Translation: CASTNSYRGWEQYF.